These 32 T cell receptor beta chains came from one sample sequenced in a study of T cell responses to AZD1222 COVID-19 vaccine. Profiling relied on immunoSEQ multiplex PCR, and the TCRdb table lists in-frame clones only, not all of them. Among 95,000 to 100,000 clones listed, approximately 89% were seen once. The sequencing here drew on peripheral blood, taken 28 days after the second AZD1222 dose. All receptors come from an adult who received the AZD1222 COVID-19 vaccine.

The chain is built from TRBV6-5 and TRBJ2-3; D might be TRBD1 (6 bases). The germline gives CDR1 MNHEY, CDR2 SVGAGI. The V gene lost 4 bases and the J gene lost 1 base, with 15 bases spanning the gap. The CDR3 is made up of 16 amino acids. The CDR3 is CASSSPGERGTDTQYF. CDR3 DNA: TGTGCCAGCAGTTCCCCAGGGGAACGTGGCACAGATACGCAGTATTTT.

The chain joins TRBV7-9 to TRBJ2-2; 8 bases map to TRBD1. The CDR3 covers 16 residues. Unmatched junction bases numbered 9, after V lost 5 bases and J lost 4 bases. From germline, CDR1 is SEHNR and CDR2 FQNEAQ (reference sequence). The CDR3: CASSRDRGAITGELFF. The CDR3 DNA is TGTGCCAGCAGCCGTGACAGGGGTGCAATCACCGGGGAGCTGTTTTTT.

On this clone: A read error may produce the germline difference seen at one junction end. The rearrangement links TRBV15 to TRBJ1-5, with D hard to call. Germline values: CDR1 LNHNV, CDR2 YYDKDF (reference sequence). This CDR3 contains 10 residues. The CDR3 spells CATSIQPQHF. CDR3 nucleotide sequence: TGTGCCACCAGCATTCAGCCCCAGCATTTT.

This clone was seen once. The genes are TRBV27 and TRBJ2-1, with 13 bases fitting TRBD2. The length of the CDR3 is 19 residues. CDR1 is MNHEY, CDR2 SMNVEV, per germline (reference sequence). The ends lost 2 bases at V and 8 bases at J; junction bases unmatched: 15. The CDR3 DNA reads TGTGCCAGCAGTTTAACTAGCGGGAGGGCCCTAACCCCTCTCGATGAGCAGTTCTTC. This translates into CASSLTSGRALTPLDEQFF.

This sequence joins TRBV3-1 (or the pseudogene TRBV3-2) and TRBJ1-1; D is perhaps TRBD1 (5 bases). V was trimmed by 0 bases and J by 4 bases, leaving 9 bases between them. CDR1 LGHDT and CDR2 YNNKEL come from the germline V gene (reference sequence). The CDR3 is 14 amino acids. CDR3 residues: CASSQDYGGTEAFF. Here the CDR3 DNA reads TGTGCCAGCAGCCAAGATTACGGGGGCACTGAAGCTTTCTTT.

The DNA for the CDR3 is TGTGCCAGCAGTTACCCTCATGGACAGCTGAACACTGAAGCTTTCTTT. The encoded protein is CASSYPHGQLNTEAFF. The chain links TRBV6-2 or TRBV6-3 to TRBJ1-1, with a possible D match to TRBD1 (6 bases). Germline values: CDR1 MNHEY, CDR2 SVGEGT. CDR3 length equals 16 residues. V was cut by 2 bases and J by 0 bases, with 13 bases left in between.

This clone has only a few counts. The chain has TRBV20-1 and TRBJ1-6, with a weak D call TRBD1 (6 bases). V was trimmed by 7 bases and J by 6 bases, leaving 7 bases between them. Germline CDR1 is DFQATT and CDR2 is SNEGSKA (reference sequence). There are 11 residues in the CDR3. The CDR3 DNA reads TGCAGTGTGGGGGCTAATTCACCCCTCCACTTT. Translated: CSVGANSPLHF.

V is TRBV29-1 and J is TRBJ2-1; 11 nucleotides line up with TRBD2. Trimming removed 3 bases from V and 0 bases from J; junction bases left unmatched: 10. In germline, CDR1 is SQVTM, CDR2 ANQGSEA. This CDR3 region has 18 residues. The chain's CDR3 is CSVEGPIAGGFSYNEQFF. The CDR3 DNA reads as TGCAGCGTTGAGGGGCCGATAGCGGGAGGGTTCTCCTACAATGAGCAGTTCTTC.

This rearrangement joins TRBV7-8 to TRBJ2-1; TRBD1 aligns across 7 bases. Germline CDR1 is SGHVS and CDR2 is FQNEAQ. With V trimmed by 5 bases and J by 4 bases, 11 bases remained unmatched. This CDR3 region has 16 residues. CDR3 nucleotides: TGTGCCAGCAGCACCCAGATTCGACAGGGTTACAATGAGCAGTTCTTC. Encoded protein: CASSTQIRQGYNEQFF.

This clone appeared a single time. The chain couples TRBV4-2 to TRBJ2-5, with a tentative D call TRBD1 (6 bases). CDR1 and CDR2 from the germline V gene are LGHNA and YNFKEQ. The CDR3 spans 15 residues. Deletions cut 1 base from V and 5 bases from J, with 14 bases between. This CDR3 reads CASSQVEGVGETQYF. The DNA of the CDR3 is TGTGCCAGCAGCCAAGTTGAGGGGGTGGGCGAGACCCAGTACTTC.

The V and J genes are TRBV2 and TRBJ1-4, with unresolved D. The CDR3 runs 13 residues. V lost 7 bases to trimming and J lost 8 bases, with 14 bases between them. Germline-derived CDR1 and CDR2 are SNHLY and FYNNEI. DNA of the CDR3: TGTGCCAGCACGTGGACGGCGGGCGAAAAACTGTTTTTT. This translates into CASTWTAGEKLFF.

CDR3 loop: CSASGSATFGTDTQYF. The CDR3 bases are TGCAGTGCTAGTGGGTCGGCGACCTTTGGCACAGATACGCAGTATTTT. The chain uses TRBV20-1 and TRBJ2-3, with unresolved D. V was pared by 3 bases and J by 1 base, with 17 bases between. The CDR3 has 16 residues. Germline V gene data show CDR1 as DFQATT and CDR2 as SNEGSKA (reference sequence).

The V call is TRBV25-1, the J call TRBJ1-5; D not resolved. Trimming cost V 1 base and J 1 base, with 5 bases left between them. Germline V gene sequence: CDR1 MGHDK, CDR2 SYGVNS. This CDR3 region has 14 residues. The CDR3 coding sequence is TGTGCCAGCAGTGAATTCGGCAGCAATCAGCCCCAGCATTTT. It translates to CASSEFGSNQPQHF.

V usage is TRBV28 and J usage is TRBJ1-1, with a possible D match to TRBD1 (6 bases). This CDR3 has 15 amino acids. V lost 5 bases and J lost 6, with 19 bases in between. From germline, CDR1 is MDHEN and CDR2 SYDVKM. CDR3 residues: CASSTVRGRMAEAFF. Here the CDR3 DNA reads TGTGCCAGCAGTACTGTCCGGGGGCGAATGGCTGAAGCTTTCTTT.

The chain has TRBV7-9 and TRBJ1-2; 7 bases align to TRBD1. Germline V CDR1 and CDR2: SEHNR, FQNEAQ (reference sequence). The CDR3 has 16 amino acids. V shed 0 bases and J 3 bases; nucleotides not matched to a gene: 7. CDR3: CASSLAKRGRDYGYTF. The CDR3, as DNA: TGTGCCAGCAGCTTAGCAAAAAGGGGGCGAGACTATGGCTACACCTTC.

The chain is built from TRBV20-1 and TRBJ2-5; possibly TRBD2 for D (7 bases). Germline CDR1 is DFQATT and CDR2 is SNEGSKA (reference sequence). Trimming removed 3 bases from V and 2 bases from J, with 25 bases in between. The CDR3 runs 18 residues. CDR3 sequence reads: CSASSLVDRGATQETQYF. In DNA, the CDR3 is TGCAGTGCTAGTAGTTTGGTCGATCGGGGGGCTACGCAAGAGACCCAGTACTTC.

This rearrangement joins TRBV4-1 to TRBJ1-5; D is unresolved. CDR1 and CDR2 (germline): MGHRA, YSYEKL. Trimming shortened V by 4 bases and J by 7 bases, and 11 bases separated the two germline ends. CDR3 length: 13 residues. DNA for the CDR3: TGCGCCAGCAGCCGCCTTTTGGGACAGCCCCAGCATTTT. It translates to CASSRLLGQPQHF.

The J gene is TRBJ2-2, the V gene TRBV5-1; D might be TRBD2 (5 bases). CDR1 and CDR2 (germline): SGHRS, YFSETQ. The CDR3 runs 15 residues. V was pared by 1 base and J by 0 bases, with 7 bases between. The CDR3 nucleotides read TGCGCCAGCAGCTTGAGCGGTACGAACACCGGGGAGCTGTTTTTT. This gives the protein CASSLSGTNTGELFF.

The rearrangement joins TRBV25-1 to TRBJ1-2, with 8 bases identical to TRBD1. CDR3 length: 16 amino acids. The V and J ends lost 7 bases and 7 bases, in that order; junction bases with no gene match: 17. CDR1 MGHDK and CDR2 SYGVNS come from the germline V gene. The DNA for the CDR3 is TGTGCCAGCACTGGAGACCGGACAGGGCTGGTCCGTGGCTACACCTTC. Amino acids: CASTGDRTGLVRGYTF.

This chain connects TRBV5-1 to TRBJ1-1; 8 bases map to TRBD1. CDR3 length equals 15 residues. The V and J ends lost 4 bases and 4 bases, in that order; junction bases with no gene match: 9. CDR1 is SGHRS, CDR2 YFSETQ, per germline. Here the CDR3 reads CASSRSGQGGTEAFF. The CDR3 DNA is TGCGCCAGCAGCAGAAGCGGACAGGGTGGCACTGAAGCTTTCTTT.

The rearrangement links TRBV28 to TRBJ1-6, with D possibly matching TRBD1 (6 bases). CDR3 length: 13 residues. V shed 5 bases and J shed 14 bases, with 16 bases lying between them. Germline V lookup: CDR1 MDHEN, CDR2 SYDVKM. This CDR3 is CASSPGGLQSLHF. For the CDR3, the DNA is TGTGCCAGCAGTCCCGGGGGGCTCCAATCCCTCCACTTT.

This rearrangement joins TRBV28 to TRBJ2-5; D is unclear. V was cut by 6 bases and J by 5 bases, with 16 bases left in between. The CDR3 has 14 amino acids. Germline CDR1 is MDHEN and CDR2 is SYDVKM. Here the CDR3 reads CASSLPGAGETQYF. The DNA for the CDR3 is TGTGCCAGCAGCCTACCGGGCGCTGGGGAGACCCAGTACTTC.

The CDR3 DNA reads as TGTGCCAGCAGCTTAGGCAGGGGGCGTAGGATGAACACTGAAGCTTTCTTT. It encodes CASSLGRGRRMNTEAFF. V and J are TRBV7-2 and TRBJ1-1, with 8 nucleotides matching TRBD1. The length of the CDR3 is 17 residues. Germline V gene lookup returns CDR1 SGHTA and CDR2 FQGNSA. V shed 1 base, J shed 0 bases, and the junction held 7 bases outside the gene matches.

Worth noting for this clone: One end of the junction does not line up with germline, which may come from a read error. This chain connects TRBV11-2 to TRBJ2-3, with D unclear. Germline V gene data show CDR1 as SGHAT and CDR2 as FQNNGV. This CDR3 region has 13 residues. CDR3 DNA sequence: TGTGCCAGCAGCCTAGAGAACTTAAATACGCAGTATTTT. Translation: CASSLENLNTQYF.

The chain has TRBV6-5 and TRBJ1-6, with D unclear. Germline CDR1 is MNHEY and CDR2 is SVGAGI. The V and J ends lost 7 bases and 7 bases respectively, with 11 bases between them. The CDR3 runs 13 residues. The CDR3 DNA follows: TGTGCCAGCAAAGAAAGGGAAAATTCACCCCTCCACTTT. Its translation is CASKERENSPLHF.

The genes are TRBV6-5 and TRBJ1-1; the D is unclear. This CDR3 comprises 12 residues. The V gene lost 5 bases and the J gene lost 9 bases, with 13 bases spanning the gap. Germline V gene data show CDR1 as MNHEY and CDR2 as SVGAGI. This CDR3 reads CASSQTRRKAFF. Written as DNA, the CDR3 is TGTGCCAGCAGTCAAACAAGGCGGAAAGCTTTCTTT.

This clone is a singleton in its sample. This CDR3 is CASSLLDGEKPWEQYF. For the CDR3, the DNA is TGTGCCAGCAGCTTATTGGACGGAGAAAAGCCTTGGGAGCAGTACTTC. The genes are TRBV7-2 and TRBJ2-7, with D unclear. With 2 bases removed from V and 7 bases from J, the gap between germline ends came to 21 bases. Germline CDR1 reads SGHTA; CDR2 reads FQGNSA. The CDR3 runs to 16 residues. The entire variable domain, with the rest obtained from reference TRBV7-2 and TRBJ2-7, is as follows: GAGVSQSPSNKVTEKGKDVELRCDPISGHTALYWYRQSLGQGLEFLIYFQGNSAPDKSGLPSDRFSAERTGGSVSTLTIQRTQQEDSAVYLCASSLLDGEKPWEQYFGPGTRLTVT.

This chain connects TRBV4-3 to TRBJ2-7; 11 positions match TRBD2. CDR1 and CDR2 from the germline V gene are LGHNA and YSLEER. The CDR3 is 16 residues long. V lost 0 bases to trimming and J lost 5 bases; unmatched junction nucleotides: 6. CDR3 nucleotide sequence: TGCGCCAGCAGCCAAGATCCTACTAGCGGGAGCGACGAGCAGTACTTC. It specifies CASSQDPTSGSDEQYF.

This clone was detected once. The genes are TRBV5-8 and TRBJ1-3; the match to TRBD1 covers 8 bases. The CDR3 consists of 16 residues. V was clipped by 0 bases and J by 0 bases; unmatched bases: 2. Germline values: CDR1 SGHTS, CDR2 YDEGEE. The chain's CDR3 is CASSLGTGHSGNTIYF. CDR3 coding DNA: TGTGCCAGCAGCTTGGGGACAGGGCACTCTGGAAACACCATATATTTT. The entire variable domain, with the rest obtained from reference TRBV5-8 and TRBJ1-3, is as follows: EAGVTQSPTHLIKTRGQQATLRCSPISGHTSVYWYQQALGLGLQFLLWYDEGEERNRGNFPPRFSGRQFPNYSSELNVNALELEDSALYLCASSLGTGHSGNTIYFGEGSWLTVV.

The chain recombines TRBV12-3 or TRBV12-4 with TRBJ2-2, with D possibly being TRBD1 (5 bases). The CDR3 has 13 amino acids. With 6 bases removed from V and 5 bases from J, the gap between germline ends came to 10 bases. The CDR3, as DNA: TGTGCCAGCAGACCTAGACAGACCGGGGAGCTGTTTTTT. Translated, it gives CASRPRQTGELFF.

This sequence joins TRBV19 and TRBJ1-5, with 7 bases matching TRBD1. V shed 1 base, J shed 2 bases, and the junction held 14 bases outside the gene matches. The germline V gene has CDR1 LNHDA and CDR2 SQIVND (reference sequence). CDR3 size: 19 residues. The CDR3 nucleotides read TGTGCCAGTAGTATAGTTTCCAGGAAGGGGGCATATGGCAATCAGCCCCAGCATTTT. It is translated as CASSIVSRKGAYGNQPQHF.

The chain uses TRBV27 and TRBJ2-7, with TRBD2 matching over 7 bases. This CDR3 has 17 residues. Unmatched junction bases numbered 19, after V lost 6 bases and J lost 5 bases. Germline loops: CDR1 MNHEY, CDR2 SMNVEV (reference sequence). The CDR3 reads CASSPQTSAGVPHEQYF. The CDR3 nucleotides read TGTGCCAGCAGCCCTCAGACTTCGGCGGGAGTTCCCCACGAGCAGTACTTC.